This TCR beta chain is from a study of T cell clonality in common variable immunodeficiency. Notes on the study in general: Links between repertoire features and CVID complications were heterogeneity-limited. CVID subjects shared fewer TCRbeta clones than healthy controls did. CVID subjects had higher TCRbeta clonality than healthy controls, most marked in about a third. In common variable immunodeficiency, TCR beta chains reportedly carried fewer deletions and N-nucleotide insertions.

From germline, CDR1 is LNHDA and CDR2 SQIVND (reference sequence). With 6 bases clipped from V and 2 bases from J, the junction kept 7 bases outside the gene matches. The CDR3 is 15 residues long. Regarding this clone: Its target is not known. The read halts 3 residues ahead of the CDR3 end, with the missing end drawn from the germline J gene.

Equal genomic DNA amounts from CVID and control samples were sequenced. Using immunoSEQ multiplex PCR, the repertoire was profiled, and TCRdb retains in-frame clones only, with some absent. The sample yields 14,000 or so clones, without any singletons. This chain connects TRBV19 to TRBJ2-7; TRBD1 matches at 10 bases. The sample was peripheral blood mononuclear cells. The clonotype was recovered from a human donor with common variable immunodeficiency. The sequenced part of the CDR3 DNA is TGTGCCAGTAGCGTGACAGGGGGCGCCCCCTACGAG. This sequence encodes CASSVTGGAPYE. The whole CDR3 reads CASSVTGGAPYEQYF.